The sequence of this T cell receptor beta chain was determined in a study of CD8 T cells in ankylosing spondylitis. This clonotype showed up many times. Its target is unknown. Library preparation for TCR beta used quantitative 5'-RACE with molecular barcodes. TCRdb re-derived calls from the 5' RACE reads in MiXCR, one entry per CDR3 protein. The profile shows about 66,000 distinct CDR3 sequences, 6.2% of them singletons. Points from the study as a whole: Matched synovial fluid from ankylosing spondylitis patients was reported to be enriched for disease-linked clones.

V lost 2 bases, J lost 4 bases, and 9 bases lay in between. This CDR3 region has 14 residues. Germline values: CDR1 MNHEY, CDR2 SVGEGT. The rearrangement links TRBV6-2 or TRBV6-3 to TRBJ1-5; D might be TRBD1 (6 bases). Input material: synovial fluid, either unsorted or a sorted T cell fraction (not recorded which). The TCR originated in a male donor with ankylosing spondylitis. The CDR3 sequence is CASSYGTPNQPQHF. CDR3 nucleotide sequence: TGTGCCAGCAGTTACGGGACACCAAATCAGCCCCAGCATTTT.